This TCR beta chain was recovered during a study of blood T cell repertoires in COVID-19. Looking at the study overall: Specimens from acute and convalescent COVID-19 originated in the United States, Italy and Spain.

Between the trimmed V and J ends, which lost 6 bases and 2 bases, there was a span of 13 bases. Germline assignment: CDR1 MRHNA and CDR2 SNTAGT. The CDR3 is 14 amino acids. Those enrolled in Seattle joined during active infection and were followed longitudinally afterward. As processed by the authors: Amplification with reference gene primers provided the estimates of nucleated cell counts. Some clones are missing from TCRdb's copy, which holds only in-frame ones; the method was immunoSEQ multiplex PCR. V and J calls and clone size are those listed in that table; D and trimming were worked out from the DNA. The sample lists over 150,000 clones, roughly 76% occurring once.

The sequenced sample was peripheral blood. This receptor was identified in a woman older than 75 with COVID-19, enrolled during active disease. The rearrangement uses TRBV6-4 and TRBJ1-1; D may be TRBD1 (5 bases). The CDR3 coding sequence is TGTGCCAGCAGCCCTACCCAGGGAAACACTGAAGCTTTCTTT. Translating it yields CASSPTQGNTEAFF.